The 21 T cell receptor beta chains given below trace back to one sample, sequenced in a study of blood T cell repertoires in COVID-19. Sequenced by immunoSEQ multiplex PCR; TCRdb stores in-frame clones only, minus some. The sample comprises approximately 88,000 clones, approximately 84% of which are singletons, and 6.3% rests with the top ten. The material sequenced was peripheral blood. The origin of the receptors is a man aged 65 to 85 with COVID-19, enrolled during active disease.

The chain joins TRBV19 to TRBJ2-7, with 8 bases lining up with TRBD1. This CDR3 has 15 residues. The J segment lost 1 base and the V segment lost 0 bases, leaving 2 bases of the junction unmatched. The germline CDR1 and CDR2 sequences are LNHDA and SQIVND (reference sequence). CDR3 coding DNA: TGTGCCAGTAGTATAGACTGGGACAGGTCCTACGAGCAGTACTTC. Translating it yields CASSIDWDRSYEQYF.

With respect to this clone: This CDR3 fails to terminate in the conserved phenylalanine or tryptophan, so it likely reflects a read error. This rearrangement joins TRBV5-1 to TRBJ2-7, with TRBD1 matching 7 bases. CDR3 size: 13 residues. Germline CDR1 SGHRS, CDR2 YFSETQ. V lost 4 bases and J lost 6; bases outside the gene matches: 7. In DNA, the CDR3 is TGCGCCAGCAGCCAGGGACAGTCTAGCGAGCAGTACTTA. This gives the protein CASSQGQSSEQYL.

J is TRBJ1-1 and V is TRBV6-1; D is possibly TRBD1 (6 bases). This CDR3 is 13 amino acids long. Germline V gives CDR1 MNHNS, CDR2 SASEGT. Trimming took off 3 bases at V and 5 bases at J, with 10 bases between the two ends. The CDR3 sequence: CASSDEGGTEAFF. The CDR3 DNA sequence: TGTGCCAGCAGTGATGAAGGGGGTACTGAAGCTTTCTTT.

V is TRBV19 and J is TRBJ2-7; TRBD1 matches 10 bases. There are 15 residues in the CDR3. V lost 3 bases, J lost 5 bases, and 7 bases stayed unmatched. The germline CDR1 and CDR2 sequences are LNHDA and SQIVND (reference sequence). The CDR3 coding sequence is TGTGCCAGTAGTATGACGGGACAGGGGATTGACGAGCAGTACTTC. Its translation: CASSMTGQGIDEQYF.

The chain couples TRBV18 to TRBJ1-2, with D maybe TRBD1 (5 bases). Trimming cost V 3 bases and J 5 bases, with 16 bases left between them. The CDR3 is 15 amino acids. Germline CDR1 is KGHSH and CDR2 is LQKENI. CDR3: CASSPAQGPRYGYTF. CDR3 coding DNA: TGTGCCAGCTCACCTGCTCAGGGCCCGAGGTATGGCTACACCTTC.

The chain couples TRBV19 to TRBJ1-1; 8 nucleotides match TRBD1. Unmatched junction bases numbered 10, after V lost 7 bases and J lost 0 bases. CDR3 size: 16 residues. Per germline, CDR1 LNHDA and CDR2 SQIVND (reference sequence). The CDR3 region is CASTGTGPLMNTEAFF. CDR3 coding DNA: TGTGCCAGTACAGGGACAGGTCCACTCATGAACACTGAAGCTTTCTTT.

The V and J genes are TRBV11-3 and TRBJ2-7; D remains unclear. Looked up from germline, CDR1 is SGHNT and CDR2 is YENEEA. The CDR3 runs 15 residues. The V end lost 1 base, the J end lost 3 bases, and 13 bases lay between the germline ends. CDR3 sequence (DNA): TGTGCCAGCAGCTTAGTTTCTGTGGAGAGCTACGAGCAGTACTTC. It encodes CASSLVSVESYEQYF.

The gene calls are TRBV3-1 (or the pseudogene TRBV3-2) and TRBJ1-3; D is possibly TRBD1 (5 bases). V was clipped by 1 base and J by 0 bases, with 13 bases between them. CDR1 is LGHDT, CDR2 YNNKEL, per germline (reference sequence). The CDR3 has 17 residues. This CDR3 is CASSQATGAFSGNTIYF. In DNA, the CDR3 is TGTGCCAGCAGCCAAGCTACAGGAGCTTTCTCTGGAAACACCATATATTTT.

V is TRBV12-3 or TRBV12-4 and J is TRBJ2-7; 7 nucleotides line up with TRBD1. V shed 6 bases, J shed 0 bases, and the junction held 2 bases outside the gene matches. CDR3 length: 13 amino acids. This CDR3 reads CASRQGVSYEQYF. The CDR3 coding sequence is TGTGCCAGCAGGCAGGGGGTCTCCTACGAGCAGTACTTC.

The J gene is TRBJ2-5, the V gene TRBV6-2 or TRBV6-3; D possibly corresponds to TRBD2 (6 bases). The ends were cut back, 6 bases at V and 1 base at J, with 12 bases in the middle. The CDR3 length is 14 residues. CDR1 MNHEY and CDR2 SVGEGT come from the germline V gene. CDR3 nucleotide sequence: TGTGCCAGCAGCGGTCTAGCGCCCCAAGAGACCCAGTACTTC. The encoded protein is CASSGLAPQETQYF.

The genes are TRBV6-5 and TRBJ2-5, with a tentative D call TRBD2 (7 bases). V dropped 7 bases and J dropped 2 bases, with 17 bases sitting between them. CDR3 size: 15 residues. From germline, CDR1 is MNHEY and CDR2 SVGAGI. The CDR3 sequence: CASTPAGATQETQYF. The CDR3 nucleotides read TGTGCCAGCACTCCCGCGGGGGCGACTCAAGAGACCCAGTACTTC.

The V and J genes are TRBV7-2 and TRBJ1-2, with 11 bases that match TRBD1. CDR3 length equals 14 residues. J gave up 5 bases and V 5 bases, and 4 bases lay outside the gene matches. In germline, CDR1 is SGHTA, CDR2 FQGNSA. CDR3 residues: CASSTGTGGYGYTF. DNA of the CDR3: TGTGCCAGCAGCACCGGGACAGGGGGTTATGGCTACACCTTC.

This clone was observed a single time. The chain is built from TRBV4-2 and TRBJ1-3, with D maybe TRBD1 (6 bases). The CDR3 extends over 16 amino acids. Trimming pared 0 bases from V and 1 base from J, leaving 10 bases between. Germline values: CDR1 LGHNA, CDR2 YNFKEQ. CDR3: CASSQDRTASGNTIYF. In nucleotides, the CDR3 is TGTGCCAGCAGCCAAGATAGGACAGCATCTGGAAACACCATATATTTT.

The chain joins TRBV6-5 to TRBJ2-2; a possible D gene is TRBD1 (5 bases). The CDR3 sequence is 13 residues long. The ends were cut back, 8 bases at V and 1 base at J, with 8 bases in the middle. CDR1 MNHEY and CDR2 SVGAGI come from the germline V gene. Here the CDR3 reads CASLDRNTGELFF. DNA of the CDR3: TGTGCCAGCTTAGACAGGAACACCGGGGAGCTGTTTTTT.

V gene TRBV19 combines with J gene TRBJ1-5, with D maybe TRBD1 (5 bases). The CDR3 loop spans 18 amino acids. V was clipped by 8 bases and J by 0 bases, with 23 bases between them. Germline CDR1 is LNHDA and CDR2 is SQIVND (reference sequence). The CDR3 sequence: CASEKTATKLYSNQPQHF. The CDR3 DNA reads as TGTGCCAGTGAGAAGACAGCAACCAAACTTTATAGCAATCAGCCCCAGCATTTT. The full variable domain, completed using reference TRBV19 and TRBJ1-5, is DGGITQSPKYLFRKEGQNVTLSCEQNLNHDAMYWYRQDPGQGLRLIYYSQIVNDFQKGDIAEGYSVSREKKESFPLTVTSAQKNPTAFYLCASEKTATKLYSNQPQHFGDGTRLSIL.

This chain uses TRBV2 with TRBJ1-5; no clear D gene. V lost 4 bases and J 5 bases, leaving 6 bases between the germline ends. This CDR3 comprises 12 residues. CDR1 and CDR2 (germline): SNHLY, FYNNEI. The CDR3: CASSGSDQPQHF. The CDR3 nucleotides are TGTGCCAGCAGTGGATCGGATCAGCCCCAGCATTTT.

At least ten counts were recorded for this clone. The chain couples TRBV28 to TRBJ2-7; TRBD2 is a possible D gene (6 bases). Germline V gives CDR1 MDHEN, CDR2 SYDVKM. The V and J ends lost 5 bases and 3 bases respectively, with 14 bases between them. The CDR3 is made up of 14 amino acids. The CDR3 spells CASSHMGGGYEQYF. Written as DNA, the CDR3 is TGTGCCAGCAGTCACATGGGGGGAGGCTACGAGCAGTACTTC.

The rearrangement links TRBV19 to TRBJ2-7; TRBD1 is a possible D gene (6 bases). This CDR3 region has 12 residues. Trimming left V 5 bases short and J 4 bases short, with 9 bases between. CDR1 and CDR2 (germline): LNHDA, SQIVND (reference sequence). The CDR3 protein is CASSSRGYEQYF. CDR3 nucleotide sequence: TGTGCCAGTAGTTCAAGGGGGTACGAGCAGTACTTC.

The CDR3 sequence: CASNILQGGTDTQYF. In DNA form, the CDR3 reads TGTGCCAGTAATATCTTACAGGGAGGCACAGATACGCAGTATTTT. The V gene is TRBV19, the J gene TRBJ2-3; tentative D call: TRBD1 (6 bases). CDR1 is LNHDA, CDR2 SQIVND, per germline (reference sequence). Between the trimmed V and J ends, which lost 7 bases and 1 base, there was a span of 15 bases. CDR3 size: 15 residues.

V and J are TRBV28 and TRBJ2-1; 10 bases are a match to TRBD2. The germline CDR1 and CDR2 sequences are MDHEN and SYDVKM. This CDR3 region has 14 residues. Trimming removed 4 bases from V and 7 bases from J; junction bases left unmatched: 4. CDR3 nucleotide sequence: TGTGCCAGCAGTTCGGGACTAGCGAAGAATGAGCAGTTCTTC. Translation gives CASSSGLAKNEQFF.

The sample holds a few counts of this clone. V is TRBV6-2 or TRBV6-3 and J is TRBJ2-2; D may be TRBD2 (5 bases). This CDR3 comprises 14 residues. Germline lookup yields CDR1 MNHEY and CDR2 SVGEGT. Trimming removed 5 bases at V and 6 bases at J, with 13 bases between. CDR3 amino acids: CASSLSSLAGELFF. Here the CDR3 DNA reads TGTGCCAGCAGTCTGTCTAGCTTGGCCGGGGAGCTGTTTTTT.